The 29 T cell receptor beta chains below come from one sample, sequenced in a study of technical replicates of blood from a few donors. The data were produced by immunoSEQ multiplex PCR, yet TCRdb's version contains in-frame clones alone and is incomplete. In the table there are 98,000 or so clones, under 97% of which are singletons. Material: T cells isolated from PBMCs. These receptors originate from a human donor in good health.

V gene TRBV28 combines with J gene TRBJ2-4; the match to TRBD1 covers 12 bases. Trimming took 2 bases from V and 0 from J; bases not matched to a gene: 14. This CDR3 comprises 21 residues. CDR1 and CDR2 from the germline V gene are MDHEN and SYDVKM. In DNA form, the CDR3 reads TGTGCCAGCAGTTTACCTGCCTTTTGGGACAGGGGGCTTCTAGCCAAAAACATTCAGTACTTC. It is translated as CASSLPAFWDRGLLAKNIQYF.

The DNA of the CDR3 is TGTGCCAGCAGTGAACACAGGGGGCTCTACAATGAGCAGTTCTTC. The encoded protein is CASSEHRGLYNEQFF. The V call is TRBV6-1, the J call TRBJ2-1; 9 nucleotides align to TRBD1. J gave up 3 bases and V 2 bases, and 2 bases lay outside the gene matches. CDR3 length: 15 residues. Germline-derived CDR1 and CDR2 are MNHNS and SASEGT.

This clone was detected once. The chain employs TRBV28 and TRBJ2-7, with 10 bases identical to TRBD2. The CDR3 contains 13 residues. The junction had 15 bases not matched to a gene; V was cut back by 10 bases and J by 12 bases. Germline V gene lookup returns CDR1 MDHEN and CDR2 SYDVKM. CDR3 protein: CATQALAGALRYF. DNA of the CDR3: TGTGCCACCCAGGCCCTAGCGGGAGCTTTGCGGTACTTC.

This rearrangement joins TRBV6-1 to TRBJ1-2; 8 nucleotides line up with TRBD1. With 4 bases clipped from V and 4 bases from J, the junction kept 5 bases outside the gene matches. This CDR3 spans 14 amino acids. Germline lookup yields CDR1 MNHNS and CDR2 SASEGT. The CDR3 sequence: CASSAGTGPYGYTF. In DNA, the CDR3 is TGTGCCAGCAGTGCCGGGACAGGCCCCTATGGCTACACCTTC.

The chain is built from TRBV9 and TRBJ1-5, with no clear D. The CDR3 runs 16 residues. The V gene lost 3 bases and the J gene lost 7 bases, with 20 bases spanning the gap. CDR1 is SGDLS and CDR2 is YYNGEE in the germline V gene. The CDR3 region has the DNA TGTGCCAGCAGCGGCGATGGGCGCGTTTTAGACCAGCCCCAGCATTTT. Its translation: CASSGDGRVLDQPQHF.

Of note for this clone: One junction end disagrees with the germline gene, perhaps due to a read error. The rearrangement links TRBV7-7 to TRBJ2-2, with D tentatively TRBD1 (5 bases). The CDR3 is 14 residues long. Germline-derived CDR1 and CDR2 are SSHAT and FNYEAQ (reference sequence). The CDR3 DNA reads TGTGCTAGCAGCTTATCAGGGTCCACCGGGGAGCTGTTTTTT. This sequence encodes CASSLSGSTGELFF. Full variable domain (outside the CDR3, taken from reference TRBV7-7 and TRBJ2-2): GAGVSQSPRYKVTKRGQDVTLRCDPISSHATLYWYQQALGQGPEFLTYFNYEAQPDKSGLPSDRFSAERPEGSISTLTIQRTEQRDSAMYRCASSLSGSTGELFFGEGSRLTVL.

The chain uses TRBV11-2 and TRBJ2-2, with unresolved D. The germline gives CDR1 SGHAT, CDR2 FQNNGV. This CDR3 has 15 amino acids. Trimming cost V 4 bases and J 2 bases, with 11 bases left between them. The chain's CDR3 is CASSSSGDNTGELFF. The CDR3 DNA reads as TGTGCCAGCAGCTCCTCCGGAGATAACACCGGGGAGCTGTTTTTT.

The V and J genes are TRBV15 and TRBJ1-1; no firm D call. The CDR3 extends over 15 amino acids. Trimming shortened V by 5 bases and J by 2 bases, and 15 bases separated the two germline ends. Germline values: CDR1 LNHNV, CDR2 YYDKDF (reference sequence). The CDR3 sequence: CATSPVRFGNTEAFF. The CDR3 DNA reads TGTGCCACCAGCCCCGTCAGGTTCGGTAACACTGAAGCTTTCTTT.

This clone is a singleton in its sample. V is TRBV19 and J is TRBJ2-1, with TRBD2 as a possible D gene (5 bases). The V gene lost 7 bases and the J gene lost 0 bases, with 7 bases spanning the gap. This CDR3 region has 13 residues. The germline V gene encodes CDR1 LNHDA and CDR2 SQIVND (reference sequence). CDR3: CASNGNSYNEQFF. CDR3 coding DNA: TGTGCCAGTAACGGGAACTCCTACAATGAGCAGTTCTTC.

V and J are TRBV11-3 and TRBJ2-5; D unresolved. Per the germline V gene, CDR1 is SGHNT and CDR2 is YENEEA. The CDR3 runs to 15 residues. Deletions cut 5 bases from V and 4 bases from J, with 17 bases between. CDR3 sequence reads: CASSLRLLGRETQYF. Written as DNA, the CDR3 is TGTGCCAGCAGCCTCAGGTTGTTGGGTCGAGAGACCCAGTACTTC.

The chain recombines TRBV15 with TRBJ2-1, with 7 bases fitting TRBD2. V lost 3 bases to trimming and J lost 8 bases; unmatched junction nucleotides: 7. This CDR3 is built from 14 residues. Germline loops: CDR1 LNHNV, CDR2 YYDKDF (reference sequence). The CDR3 DNA reads TGTGCCACCAGCAGGGTGGAGCGGGACTATGAGCAGTTCTTC. It yields the protein CATSRVERDYEQFF.

The V call is TRBV28, the J call TRBJ2-1, with a tentative D call TRBD1 (5 bases). CDR1 and CDR2 from the germline V gene are MDHEN and SYDVKM. The V gene lost 5 bases and the J gene lost 7 bases, with 15 bases spanning the gap. The CDR3 is 14 amino acids. Here the CDR3 DNA reads TGTGCCAGCAGTAGACGCCAGGGTAGGAATGAGCAGTTCTTC. Its translation: CASSRRQGRNEQFF.

The V and J genes are TRBV27 and TRBJ2-7, with TRBD1 as a possible D gene (5 bases). There are 14 residues in the CDR3. Per the germline V gene, CDR1 is MNHEY and CDR2 is SMNVEV (reference sequence). Between the trimmed V and J ends, which lost 2 bases and 3 bases, there was a span of 11 bases. The CDR3, as DNA: TGTGCCAGCAGTTTAGGTCCAGGGATCTACGAGCAGTACTTC. Its translation: CASSLGPGIYEQYF.

The chain uses TRBV4-2 and TRBJ1-5; no clear D gene. Germline CDR1 reads LGHNA; CDR2 reads YNFKEQ. CDR3 length equals 15 residues. V lost 5 bases to trimming and J lost 2 bases, with 13 bases between them. In DNA, the CDR3 is TGTGCCAGCAGCGCAGATTTTAATGGCAATCAGCCCCAGCATTTT. Its translation: CASSADFNGNQPQHF.

The CDR3 sequence is CASSVGWVAGDNEQFF. Written as DNA, the CDR3 is TGTGCCAGCAGCGTAGGGTGGGTAGCGGGAGACAATGAGCAGTTCTTC. The V call is TRBV9, the J call TRBJ2-1; 9 positions match TRBD2. Unmatched junction bases numbered 6, after V lost 0 bases and J lost 5 bases. This CDR3 spans 16 amino acids. CDR1 and CDR2 from the germline V gene are SGDLS and YYNGEE.

In DNA, the CDR3 is TGCGCCAGCAGCTTGGGGCCGATTTACAATGAGCAGTTCTTC. Its translation: CASSLGPIYNEQFF. The chain combines TRBV5-1 with TRBJ2-1; D is ambiguous. The length of the CDR3 is 14 residues. CDR1 and CDR2 (germline): SGHRS, YFSETQ. V lost 0 bases to trimming and J lost 4 bases, with 8 bases between them.

This chain joins TRBV6-5 and TRBJ2-7; 11 bases agree with TRBD1. The junction had 7 bases not matched to a gene; V was cut back by 2 bases and J by 4 bases. This CDR3 has 16 amino acids. CDR1 is MNHEY and CDR2 is SVGAGI in the germline V gene. The CDR3 loop is CASSYVWDRGSYEQYF. For the CDR3, the DNA is TGTGCCAGCAGTTACGTCTGGGACAGGGGGTCGTACGAGCAGTACTTC.

V and J are TRBV18 and TRBJ2-5; TRBD2 agrees at 8 bases. V lost 4 bases to trimming and J lost 1 base; unmatched junction nucleotides: 5. CDR1 KGHSH and CDR2 LQKENI come from the germline V gene. The CDR3 covers 15 residues. The CDR3 loop is CASSLPAGVQETQYF. CDR3 in DNA: TGTGCCAGCTCACTTCCAGCGGGGGTCCAAGAGACCCAGTACTTC.

This chain uses TRBV10-3 with TRBJ2-1, with 12 bases matching TRBD2. V dropped 8 bases and J dropped 6; count of bases not matched to a gene: 23. This CDR3 has 20 amino acids. CDR1 is ENHRY, CDR2 SYGVKD, per germline. The chain's CDR3 is CAIHGPRLAGAPTVFNEQFF. The CDR3 coding sequence is TGTGCCATCCATGGTCCCCGACTAGCGGGAGCCCCTACGGTTTTCAATGAGCAGTTCTTC.

The chain recombines TRBV27 with TRBJ2-7; D is possibly TRBD2 (6 bases). The CDR3 totals 15 residues. The V gene's germline CDR1 is MNHEY and CDR2 SMNVEV (reference sequence). The germline V and J ends were trimmed by 7 bases and 2 bases, with 18 bases remaining between them. CDR3: CASTRRAGSTYEQYF. The DNA of the CDR3 is TGTGCCAGCACCCGGCGGGCGGGATCTACCTACGAGCAGTACTTC.

This chain connects TRBV7-9 to TRBJ2-7; 12 bases are shared with TRBD2. CDR3 length: 18 amino acids. Germline CDR1 and CDR2: SEHNR and FQNEAQ (reference sequence). The ends lost 1 base at V and 3 bases at J; junction bases unmatched: 10. CDR3 residues: CASSLVLWTSGTYYEQYF. Written as DNA, the CDR3 is TGTGCCAGCAGCTTAGTTCTGTGGACTAGCGGGACCTACTACGAGCAGTACTTC. Complete variable domain (other parts from reference TRBV7-9 and TRBJ2-7): DTGVSQNPRHKITKRGQNVTFRCDPISEHNRLYWYRQTLGQGPEFLTYFQNEAQLEKSRLLSDRFSAERPKGSFSTLEIQRTEQGDSAMYLCASSLVLWTSGTYYEQYFGPGTRLTVT.

The rearrangement joins TRBV15 to TRBJ2-2; D is perhaps TRBD1 (6 bases). V was cut by 4 bases and J by 1 base, with 10 bases left in between. The CDR3 loop spans 15 amino acids. The V gene's germline CDR1 is LNHNV and CDR2 YYDKDF (reference sequence). This chain's CDR3 is CATSTHRENTGELFF. CDR3 bases: TGTGCCACCAGCACACACAGGGAGAACACCGGGGAGCTGTTTTTT.

The chain recombines TRBV6-5 with TRBJ1-2, with D possibly being TRBD1 (5 bases). Per germline, CDR1 MNHEY and CDR2 SVGAGI. The V end lost 6 bases, the J end lost 7 bases, and 9 bases lay between the germline ends. There are 11 residues in the CDR3. CDR3: CASSSTVGYTF. The CDR3 DNA reads as TGTGCCAGCAGCTCGACAGTTGGCTACACCTTC.

The chain is built from TRBV6-5 and TRBJ1-1; TRBD1 agrees at 11 bases. CDR1 is MNHEY, CDR2 SVGAGI, per germline. Trimming at V came to 0 bases and at J to 4 bases, leaving 1 base not matched to a gene. The CDR3 is 15 residues long. The CDR3 here is CASSYSDRGLTEAFF. The CDR3 bases are TGTGCCAGCAGTTACTCGGACAGGGGGCTCACTGAAGCTTTCTTT.

The chain recombines TRBV5-1 with TRBJ1-1; no clear D. This CDR3 has 15 residues. Germline V gene data show CDR1 as SGHRS and CDR2 as YFSETQ. Trimming removed 0 bases at V and 0 bases at J, with 9 bases between. The CDR3 is CASSLDIVLNTEAFF. CDR3 DNA: TGCGCCAGCAGCTTGGACATTGTCCTGAACACTGAAGCTTTCTTT. The complete variable domain, with remaining parts taken from reference TRBV5-1 and TRBJ1-1, reads KAGVTQTPRYLIKTRGQQVTLSCSPISGHRSVSWYQQTPGQGLQFLFEYFSETQRNKGNFPGRFSGRQFSNSRSEMNVSTLELGDSALYLCASSLDIVLNTEAFFGQGTRLTVV.

The chain couples TRBV7-9 to TRBJ2-1; 7 bases fit TRBD2. CDR3 size: 14 residues. Germline V lookup: CDR1 SEHNR, CDR2 FQNEAQ (reference sequence). J lost 9 bases, V lost 4 bases, and 9 bases had no gene match. The DNA of the CDR3 is TGTGCCAGCAGCTGGGGGGGAGGGCCAGGTGAGCAGTTCTTC. Translated, it gives CASSWGGGPGEQFF.

V is TRBV5-1 and J is TRBJ2-7; no reliable D call. Trimming took off 2 bases at V and 3 bases at J, with 6 bases between the two ends. Per the germline V gene, CDR1 is SGHRS and CDR2 is YFSETQ. The CDR3 runs 12 residues. The CDR3 bases are TGCGCCAGCAGCTTCCCCGGCTACGAGCAGTACTTC. Protein product: CASSFPGYEQYF.

This rearrangement joins TRBV28 to TRBJ2-4; TRBD1 matches at 11 bases. This CDR3 has 20 amino acids. Germline values: CDR1 MDHEN, CDR2 SYDVKM. Trimming at V came to 7 bases and at J to 3 bases, leaving 20 bases not matched to a gene. For the CDR3, the DNA is TGTGCCAGCACACCCTCGGCGGACAGGGGGCATCTTGTTGTCAAAAACATTCAGTACTTC. As protein: CASTPSADRGHLVVKNIQYF.

The chain joins TRBV7-3 to TRBJ1-1; no reliable D call. The germline CDR1 and CDR2 sequences are SGHTA and FQGTGA. The germline V and J ends were trimmed by 2 bases and 1 base, with 11 bases remaining between them. The CDR3 runs to 15 residues. In DNA, the CDR3 is TGTGCCAGCAGCTTATATATTGCGGAGAACACTGAAGCTTTCTTT. Translated: CASSLYIAENTEAFF.